This T cell receptor (beta chain) was recovered during a study of blood T cell repertoires in COVID-19. Study details: T cells, B-cell-depleted T cells, or PBMCs supplied cDNA or gDNA.

Original handling: Researchers report that nucleated cell counts were estimated from reference gene primer amplification. Method: immunoSEQ multiplex PCR; TCRdb's copy keeps in-frame clones and lacks some. That table supplies the V and J calls and clone size; D and trimming were determined from the DNA. The sample records 150,000 or so clones, around 89% being singletons. This CDR3 spans 12 amino acids. From germline, CDR1 is SQVTM and CDR2 ANQGSEA. The junction had 2 bases not matched to a gene; V was cut back by 7 bases and J by 1 base. This clonotype was sampled from a man in his sixties with acute or convalescent COVID-19. This chain links TRBV29-1 with TRBJ1-1; 8 bases map to TRBD1. Sequenced sample: peripheral blood. The CDR3 region is CSGGQGNTEAFF. CDR3 bases: TGCAGCGGCGGACAGGGGAACACTGAAGCTTTCTTT. The full variable domain, its missing parts supplied by reference TRBV29-1 and TRBJ1-1, is SAVISQKPSRDICQRGTSLTIQCQVDSQVTMMFWYRQQPGQSLTLIATANQGSEATYESGFVIDKFPISRPNLTFSTLTVSNMSPEDSSIYLCSGGQGNTEAFFGQGTRLTVV.